This T cell receptor (beta chain) stems from a study of graft-versus-host responses after intestinal transplantation. Overall study: Anti-thymocyte globulin induction preceded about 3 years of tacrolimus and steroid maintenance in all recipients. Whole-study findings and limits: There were GvH clones found in recipient marrow, and some of them appeared first in ileum or blood. The presence of high graft-versus-host to host-versus-graft clonal ratios in allografts characterized patients with graft-donor T cell macrochimerism.

Germline CDR1 and CDR2: SGHVS and FQNEAQ. Trimming removed 1 base from V and 0 bases from J, with 10 bases in between. The CDR3 runs 16 residues. TCRdb keeps only in-frame clones here, not all; method: immunoSEQ multiplex PCR. The top ten clones hold 7.1% of a sample with 40,000 or so clones, under 90% of them seen once. Comments on this clone: Its cognate antigen is unknown.

This sequence was found in a human patient who received an intestinal transplant, so some T cells may come from the graft donor. The chain combines TRBV7-8 with TRBJ2-1; no definite D call. The material sequenced was PBMCs, taken approximately 270 days after transplant. The CDR3 bases are TGTGCCAGCAGCTTAGGAGGACCCCGCTCCTACAATGAGCAGTTCTTC. Amino acid sequence: CASSLGGPRSYNEQFF.